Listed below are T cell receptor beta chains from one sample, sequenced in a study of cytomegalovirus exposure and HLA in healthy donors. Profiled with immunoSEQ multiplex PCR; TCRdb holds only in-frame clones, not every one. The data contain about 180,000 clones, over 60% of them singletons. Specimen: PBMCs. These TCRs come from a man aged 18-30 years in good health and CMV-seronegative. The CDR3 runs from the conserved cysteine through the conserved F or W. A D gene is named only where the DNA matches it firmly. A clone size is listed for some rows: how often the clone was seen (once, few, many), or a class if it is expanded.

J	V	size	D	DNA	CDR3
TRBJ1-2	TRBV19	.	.	TGTGCCAGTAGTATAGGTGGGGCAACAAGGATCCTGGGGAACTATGGCTACACCTTC	CASSIGGATRILGNYGYTF
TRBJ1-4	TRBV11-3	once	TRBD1	TGTGCCAGCAGCGCCGGGACAGATGAAAAACTGTTTTTT	CASSAGTDEKLFF
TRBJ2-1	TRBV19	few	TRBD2	TGTGCCAGTAGTAGAGCGGGGACCTACAATGAGCAGTTCTTC	CASSRAGTYNEQFF
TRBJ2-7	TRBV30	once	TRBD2	TGTGCCTGGAGTAGGGGAGGGGTTGGTTCCTACGAGCAGTACTTC	CAWSRGGVGSYEQYF
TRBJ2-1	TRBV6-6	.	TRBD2	TGTGCCAGCGTCCGACCGGGACTACACAATGAGCAGTTCTTC	CASVRPGLHNEQFF
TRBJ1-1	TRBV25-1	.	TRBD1	TGTGCCAGCAGTGAAAGGTTGGCCCCAATGCCAGGGGGCACTGAAGCTTTCTTT	CASSERLAPMPGGTEAFF
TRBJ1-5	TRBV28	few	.	TGTGCCAGCAGTCCCACCGTAAACAGGCCCCAGCATTTT	CASSPTVNRPQHF
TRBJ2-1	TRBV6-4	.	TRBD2	TGTGCCAGCAGTTCCTTTAGCGGGAGGGCGAATGAGCAGTTCTTC	CASSSFSGRANEQFF
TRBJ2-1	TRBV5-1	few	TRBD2	TGCGCCAGCAGCGTCCAAGCGGGAGGGGGTGAGCAGTTCTTC	CASSVQAGGGEQFF
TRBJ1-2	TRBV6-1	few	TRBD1	TGTGCCAGCAGTTTACAGGGGGCGGTTAACTATGGCTACACCTTC	CASSLQGAVNYGYTF
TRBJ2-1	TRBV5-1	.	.	TGCGCCAGCAGCTTGGGTGGGGACACGACCTACAATGAGCAGTTCTTC	CASSLGGDTTYNEQFF
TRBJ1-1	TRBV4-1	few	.	TGCGCCAGCAGGGAGACGATCGGGACTCAAGCTTTCTTT	CASRETIGTQAFF
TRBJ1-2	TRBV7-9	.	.	TGCGCCCCAGGGCCGAAGTATGGCTACACCTTC	CAPGPKYGYTF
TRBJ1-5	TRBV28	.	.	TGTGCCAGCAGTCTCCCCCAAGGACAGAACAATCAGCCCCAGCATTTT	CASSLPQGQNNQPQHF
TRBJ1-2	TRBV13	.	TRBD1	TGTGCCAGCAGCCCCCCGACAGGGAACTATGGCTACACCTTC	CASSPPTGNYGYTF
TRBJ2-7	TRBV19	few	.	TGTGCCAGCGCGACAGGCTACGAGCAGTACTTC	CASATGYEQYF
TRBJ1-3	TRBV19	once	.	TGTGCCAGTAGTACGCCCCCAGGGACCATATATTTT	CASSTPPGTIYF